Described below is a single T cell receptor (beta chain) sequence and its context. What it binds is not known. The data are from a study of T cell responses to AZD1222 COVID-19 vaccine. Sequencing used immunoSEQ multiplex PCR; TCRdb keeps in-frame clones, though not all of them. The table records under 150,000 clones, approximately 88% of them present only once. There are 13 residues in the CDR3. CDR1 SQVTM and CDR2 ANQGSEA come from the germline V gene. V shed 4 bases and J shed 3 bases, with 12 bases lying between them. Study-wide points: White British ancestry dominated among donors, who included more females, and clonal diversity was possibly underestimated. Elevations in Spike-specific TCR breadth and depth followed administration of two AZD1222 doses.

This chain joins TRBV29-1 and TRBJ1-1; no firm D call. This clonotype was obtained from an adult in good health. Sequencing used peripheral blood, obtained on day 0 of MenACWY control vaccination. CDR3: CSVVGSPYTEAFF. CDR3 DNA sequence: TGCAGCGTTGTAGGGAGCCCCTACACTGAAGCTTTCTTT. The whole variable domain, filled in from reference TRBV29-1 and TRBJ1-1, reads SAVISQKPSRDICQRGTSLTIQCQVDSQVTMMFWYRQQPGQSLTLIATANQGSEATYESGFVIDKFPISRPNLTFSTLTVSNMSPEDSSIYLCSVVGSPYTEAFFGQGTRLTVV.